Listed below are T cell receptor beta chains from one sample, sequenced in a study of identical twins. TCRdb called the 5' RACE reads again in MiXCR, with one record for every CDR3 protein. The sample holds approximately 700,000 distinct CDR3 sequences; around a sixth are singletons and the top ten take around 13%. In addition, the sample was reused for a study of T cells expressing NK-cell markers.

The sequenced sample was PBMCs. Receptors were obtained from a young woman in good health. CDR3s include the opening cysteine and the closing phenylalanine or tryptophan. Each record gives: J gene, D gene, clone size, V gene, CDR3 protein, CDR3 DNA. A D gene is named only where the DNA matches it firmly. The size of a clone is reported for some rows only, either as once, few or many, or as a class for expanded clones.

TRBJ2-3	NA	few	TRBV7-9	CASSPPLRDSGTDTQYF	TGTGCCAGCAGCCCTCCCCTCCGGGACTCTGGCACAGATACGCAGTATTTT
TRBJ1-2	TRBD1	NA	TRBV29-1	CSVDDRGGGYTF	TGCAGCGTTGATGACAGGGGAGGAGGCTACACCTTC
TRBJ2-7	NA	many	TRBV12-3/TRBV12-4	CASRETVTIGEQYF	TGTGCCAGCAGAGAGACCGTTACCATCGGCGAGCAGTACTTC
TRBJ2-1	TRBD2	NA	TRBV7-9	CASSRLSSGDEQFF	TGTGCCAGCAGCCGTCTTTCTAGCGGCGATGAGCAGTTCTTC
TRBJ2-1	NA	few	TRBV6-5	CASSYSIPLDSSASEQFF	TGTGCCAGCAGTTACTCGATACCCCTTGACTCCTCCGCGAGTGAGCAGTTCTTC
TRBJ2-1	TRBD2	few	TRBV5-1	CASRAGGLSYNEQFF	TGCGCCAGCAGGGCGGGGGGACTCTCCTACAATGAGCAGTTCTTC
TRBJ1-1	NA	NA	TRBV5-1	CASSLPGAGNTEAFF	TGCGCCAGCAGCTTGCCGGGGGCAGGGAACACTGAAGCTTTCTTT
TRBJ2-7	TRBD2	few	TRBV6-5	CASSYSLAGVYEQYF	TGTGCCAGCAGTTACTCCCTAGCGGGGGTGTACGAGCAGTACTTC
TRBJ1-5	NA	NA	TRBV4-3	CASSQERYSNQPQHF	TGCGCCAGCAGCCAAGAGCGGTATAGCAATCAGCCCCAGCATTTT
TRBJ2-7	NA	NA	TRBV14	CASSQVSAGEQYF	TGTGCCAGCAGCCAAGTCTCGGCGGGCGAGCAGTACTTC
TRBJ2-1	TRBD2	few	TRBV20-1	CSATAVTGGPIQFF	TGCAGTGCTACGGCTGTTACGGGGGGGCCTATTCAGTTCTTC
TRBJ2-5	TRBD2	NA	TRBV5-5	CASSFRPGTSGAETQYF	TGTGCCAGCAGCTTTCGACCCGGGACTAGCGGCGCGGAGACCCAGTACTTC
TRBJ1-6	NA	NA	TRBV7-9	CASQLTESPLHF	TGTGCCAGCCAATTGACGGAGTCACCCCTCCACTTT
TRBJ1-1	NA	few	TRBV25-1	CASSEWSSLLAFF	TGTGCCAGCAGTGAATGGTCCAGTCTTCTAGCTTTCTTT
TRBJ2-7	TRBD2	NA	TRBV20-1	CSATGTSGRGAYEQYF	TGCAGTGCTACCGGGACTAGCGGGAGAGGGGCCTACGAGCAGTACTTC
TRBJ1-1	TRBD1	few	TRBV12-3/TRBV12-4	CASRLGQVRTEAFF	TGTGCCAGCAGGCTCGGACAGGTTAGAACTGAAGCTTTCTTT
TRBJ1-4	NA	few	TRBV7-2	CASSLVLGVGEKLFF	TGTGCCAGCAGCTTAGTCTTGGGGGTTGGTGAAAAACTGTTTTTT
TRBJ1-2	TRBD1	NA	TRBV27	CASSWRTGTGGGYGYTF	TGTGCCAGCAGCTGGAGGACAGGGACGGGGGGCGGGTATGGCTACACCTTC
TRBJ2-1	NA	few	TRBV20-1	CSARDRRGMGSYNEQFF	TGCAGTGCTAGAGATCGTAGAGGGATGGGGTCCTACAATGAGCAGTTCTTC
TRBJ1-5	NA	NA	TRBV20-1	CSARDPGNQPQHF	TGCAGTGCTAGAGACCCCGGGAATCAGCCCCAGCATTTT
TRBJ2-2	NA	NA	TRBV9	CASSVYYTGELFF	TGTGCCAGCAGCGTATATTACACCGGGGAGCTGTTTTTT
TRBJ1-5	TRBD1	few	TRBV18	CASSPQRGHVQPQHF	TGTGCCAGCTCACCCCAGAGGGGGCATGTTCAGCCCCAGCATTTT
TRBJ2-1	TRBD1	NA	TRBV10-3	CAISDGGTGYYNEQFF	TGTGCCATCAGTGACGGAGGGACAGGGTACTACAATGAGCAGTTCTTC
TRBJ2-7	NA	NA	TRBV5-8	CASSTRGTSYEQYF	TGTGCCAGCAGCACTCGAGGGACCTCCTACGAGCAGTACTTC